Sequencing of this TCR gamma chain was carried out in a study of Vδ1+ human thymocytes. The study, taken as a whole, reports: Thymic TRG and TRD repertoires appeared highly polyclonal, with Gaussian CDR3 length distributions.

The sample holds a few counts of this clone. What it binds is unknown. RNA was extracted from the cells and then reverse transcribed. Pooled V-gene forward primers with one constant-region reverse primer generated the CDR3 amplicons by multiplex PCR. TCRdb used CATT to re-call clones from the multiplex PCR reads. The table has 20,000 to 25,000 gamma-chain clones, approximately 13% seen once; the top ten hold 1.5% to 2%. The germline gives CDR1 VTNTFY, CDR2 YDVSTARD (reference sequence). Trimming took 9 bases from V and 6 from J; bases not matched to a gene: 8. This CDR3 contains 11 residues. Thymocytes were sorted as CD3+ TCRVdelta1+ TCRVdelta2- after alphabeta T cell depletion.

The chain is built from TRGV3 and TRGJ1 or TRGJ2. The sample taken for sequencing was Vdelta1+ gamma-delta thymocytes from the thymus. Sample subset: FACS-sorted CD3+ TCRalphabeta- TCRVdelta1+ TCRVdelta2- thymocytes. The TCR comes from a child younger than two who had congenital heart surgery. The CDR3 is CATHLGYKKLF. CDR3 DNA sequence: TGTGCCACCCATCTGGGTTATAAGAAACTCTTT.